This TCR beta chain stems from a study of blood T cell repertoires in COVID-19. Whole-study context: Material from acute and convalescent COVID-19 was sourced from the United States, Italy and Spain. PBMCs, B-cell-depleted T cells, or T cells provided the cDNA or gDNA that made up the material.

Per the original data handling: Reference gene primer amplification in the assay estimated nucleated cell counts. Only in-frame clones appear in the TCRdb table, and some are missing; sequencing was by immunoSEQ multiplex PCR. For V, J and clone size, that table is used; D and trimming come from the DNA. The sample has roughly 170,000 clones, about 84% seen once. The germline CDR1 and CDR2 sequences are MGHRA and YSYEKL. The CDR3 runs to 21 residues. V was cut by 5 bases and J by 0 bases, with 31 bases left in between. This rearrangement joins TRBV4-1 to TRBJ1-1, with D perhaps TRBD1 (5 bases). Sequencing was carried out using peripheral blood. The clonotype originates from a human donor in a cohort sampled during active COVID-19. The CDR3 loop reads CASSAMAWGRDYDPMNTEAFF. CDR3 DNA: TGCGCCAGCAGCGCCATGGCGTGGGGCAGGGACTACGACCCCATGAACACTGAAGCTTTCTTT.